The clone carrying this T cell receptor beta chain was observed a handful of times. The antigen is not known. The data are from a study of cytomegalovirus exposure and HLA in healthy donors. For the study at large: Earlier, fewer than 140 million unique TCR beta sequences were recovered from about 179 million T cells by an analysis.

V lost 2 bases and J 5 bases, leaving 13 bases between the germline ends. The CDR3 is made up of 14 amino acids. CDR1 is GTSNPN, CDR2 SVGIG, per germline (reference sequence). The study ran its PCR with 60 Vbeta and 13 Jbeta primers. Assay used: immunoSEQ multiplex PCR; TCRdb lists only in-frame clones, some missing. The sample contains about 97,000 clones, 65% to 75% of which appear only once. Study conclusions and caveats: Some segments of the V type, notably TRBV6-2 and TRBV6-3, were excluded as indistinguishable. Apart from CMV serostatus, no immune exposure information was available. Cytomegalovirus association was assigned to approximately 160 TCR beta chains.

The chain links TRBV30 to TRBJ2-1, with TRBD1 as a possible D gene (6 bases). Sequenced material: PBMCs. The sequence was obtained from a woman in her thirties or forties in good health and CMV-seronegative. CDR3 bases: TGTGCCTGGAGTACTAACAGGGCGCACAATGAGCAGTTCTTC. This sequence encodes CAWSTNRAHNEQFF.